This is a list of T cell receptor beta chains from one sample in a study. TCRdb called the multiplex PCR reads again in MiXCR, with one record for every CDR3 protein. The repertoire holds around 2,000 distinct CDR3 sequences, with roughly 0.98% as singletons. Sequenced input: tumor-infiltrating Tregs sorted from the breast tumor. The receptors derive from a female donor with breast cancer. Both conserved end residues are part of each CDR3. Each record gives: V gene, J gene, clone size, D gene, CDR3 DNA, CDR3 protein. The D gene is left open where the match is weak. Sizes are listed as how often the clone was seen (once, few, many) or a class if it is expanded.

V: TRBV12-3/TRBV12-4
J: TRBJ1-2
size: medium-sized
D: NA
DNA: TGTGCCAGCAGGCGGACCGTTAACTATGGCTACACCTTC
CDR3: CASRRTVNYGYTF

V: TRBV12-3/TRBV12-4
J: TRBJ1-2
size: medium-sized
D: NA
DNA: TGTGCCACCCAGGGACCTAACTATGGCTACACCTTC
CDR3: CATQGPNYGYTF

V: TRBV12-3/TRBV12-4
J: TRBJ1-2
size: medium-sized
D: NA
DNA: TGTGCCAGCAGTTCCCGGACACGACCCAACTATGGCTACACCTTC
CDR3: CASSSRTRPNYGYTF

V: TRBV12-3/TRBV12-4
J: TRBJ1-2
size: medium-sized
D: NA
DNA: TGTGCCAGCAGTTTAAGGGAGAACAATGGCTACACCTTC
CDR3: CASSLRENNGYTF